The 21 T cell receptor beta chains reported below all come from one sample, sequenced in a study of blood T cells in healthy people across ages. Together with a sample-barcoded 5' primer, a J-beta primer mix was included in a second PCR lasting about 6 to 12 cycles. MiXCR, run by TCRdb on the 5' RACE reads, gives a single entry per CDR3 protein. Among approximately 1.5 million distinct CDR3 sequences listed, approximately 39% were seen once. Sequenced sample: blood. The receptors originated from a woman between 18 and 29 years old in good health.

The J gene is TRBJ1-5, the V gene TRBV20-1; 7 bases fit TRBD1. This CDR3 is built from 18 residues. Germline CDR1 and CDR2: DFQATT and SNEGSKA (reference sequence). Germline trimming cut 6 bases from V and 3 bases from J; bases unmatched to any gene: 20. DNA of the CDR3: TGCAGTGCCTTAGGGGAGCTCCGGGACAGCCACTACAATCAGCCCCAGCATTTT. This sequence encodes CSALGELRDSHYNQPQHF.

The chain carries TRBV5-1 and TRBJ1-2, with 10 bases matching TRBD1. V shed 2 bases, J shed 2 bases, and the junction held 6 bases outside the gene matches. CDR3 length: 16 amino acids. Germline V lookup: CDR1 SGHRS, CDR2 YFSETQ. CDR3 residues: CASSFGQGDSNYGYTF. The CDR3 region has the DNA TGCGCCAGCAGCTTTGGACAGGGGGACTCGAACTATGGCTACACCTTC.

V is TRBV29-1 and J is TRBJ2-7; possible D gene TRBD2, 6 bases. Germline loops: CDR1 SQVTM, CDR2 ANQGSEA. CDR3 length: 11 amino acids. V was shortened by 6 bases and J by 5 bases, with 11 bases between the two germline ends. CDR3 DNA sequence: TGCAGCGTAAACTGGAGGGACGAGCAGTACTTC. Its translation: CSVNWRDEQYF.

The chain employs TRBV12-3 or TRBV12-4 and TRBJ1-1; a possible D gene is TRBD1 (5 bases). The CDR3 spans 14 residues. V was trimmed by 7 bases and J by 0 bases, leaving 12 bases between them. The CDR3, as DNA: TGTGCCAGCATTAAGACAGAAATGAACACTGAAGCTTTCTTT. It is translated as CASIKTEMNTEAFF.

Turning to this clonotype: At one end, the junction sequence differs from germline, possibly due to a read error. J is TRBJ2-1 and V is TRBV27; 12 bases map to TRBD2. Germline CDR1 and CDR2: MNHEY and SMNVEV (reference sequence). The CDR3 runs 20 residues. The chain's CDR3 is CASSQLQLAGGNLSYNEQFF. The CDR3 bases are TGTGCCAGCAGTCAACTCCAACTAGCGGGAGGTAATCTTTCCTACAACGAGCAGTTCTTC.

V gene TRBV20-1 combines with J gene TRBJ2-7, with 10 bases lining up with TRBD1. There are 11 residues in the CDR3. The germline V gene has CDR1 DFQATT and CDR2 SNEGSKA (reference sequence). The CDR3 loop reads CKQDRGGEQYF. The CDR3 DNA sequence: TGCAAACAGGACAGGGGGGGTGAGCAGTACTTC.

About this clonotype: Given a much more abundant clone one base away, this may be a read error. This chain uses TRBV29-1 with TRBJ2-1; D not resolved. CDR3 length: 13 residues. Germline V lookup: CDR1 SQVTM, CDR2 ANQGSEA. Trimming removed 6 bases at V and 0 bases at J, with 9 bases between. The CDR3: CSVPRSSYNEQFF. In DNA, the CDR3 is TGCAGCGTACCACGAAGCTCCTACAATGAGCAGTTCTTC.

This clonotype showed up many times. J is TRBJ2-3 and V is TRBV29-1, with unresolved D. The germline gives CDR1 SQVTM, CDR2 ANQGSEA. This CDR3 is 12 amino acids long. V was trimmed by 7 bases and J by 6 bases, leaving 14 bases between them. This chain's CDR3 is CSGLGLRDTQYF. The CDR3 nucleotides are TGCAGCGGACTTGGGCTACGGGATACGCAGTATTTT.

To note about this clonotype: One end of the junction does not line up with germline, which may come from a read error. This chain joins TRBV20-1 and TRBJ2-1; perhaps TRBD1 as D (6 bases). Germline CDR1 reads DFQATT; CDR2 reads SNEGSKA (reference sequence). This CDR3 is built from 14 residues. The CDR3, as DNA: TGCAGTGCCAATCACAGGGCAGACTACAGTGAGCAGTTCTTC. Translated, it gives CSANHRADYSEQFF.

The CDR3 sequence: CAIKQGAREKLFF. For the CDR3, the DNA is TGTGCCATCAAACAGGGGGCGCGTGAAAAACTGTTTTTT. This chain joins TRBV6-2 or TRBV6-3 and TRBJ1-4; TRBD1 aligns across 9 bases. V lost 10 bases and J lost 7; bases outside the gene matches: 7. The length of the CDR3 is 13 residues. The germline V gene encodes CDR1 MNHEY and CDR2 SVGEGT.

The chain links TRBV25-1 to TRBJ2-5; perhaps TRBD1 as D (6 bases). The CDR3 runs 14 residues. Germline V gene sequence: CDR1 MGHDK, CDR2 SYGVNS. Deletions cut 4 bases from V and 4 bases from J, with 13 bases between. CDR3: CASSAYRDGETQYF. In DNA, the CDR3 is TGTGCCAGCAGTGCCTACAGGGATGGAGAGACCCAGTACTTC.

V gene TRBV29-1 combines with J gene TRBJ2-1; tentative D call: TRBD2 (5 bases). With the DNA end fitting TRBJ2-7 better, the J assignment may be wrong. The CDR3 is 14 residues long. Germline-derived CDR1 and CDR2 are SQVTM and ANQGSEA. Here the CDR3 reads CSVTGSWSYNEQYF. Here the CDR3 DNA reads TGCAGCGTCACTGGGAGTTGGTCCTACAATGAGCAGTACTTC.

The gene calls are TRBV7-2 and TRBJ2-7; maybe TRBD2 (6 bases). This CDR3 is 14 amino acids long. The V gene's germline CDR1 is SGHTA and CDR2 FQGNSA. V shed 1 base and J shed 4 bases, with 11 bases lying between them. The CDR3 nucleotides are TGTGCCAGCAGCTTAGACGGGACTCAATACGAGCAGTACTTC. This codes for CASSLDGTQYEQYF. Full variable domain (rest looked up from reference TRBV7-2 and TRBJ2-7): GAGVSQSPSNKVTEKGKDVELRCDPISGHTALYWYRQSLGQGLEFLIYFQGNSAPDKSGLPSDRFSAERTGGSVSTLTIQRTQQEDSAVYLCASSLDGTQYEQYFGPGTRLTVT.

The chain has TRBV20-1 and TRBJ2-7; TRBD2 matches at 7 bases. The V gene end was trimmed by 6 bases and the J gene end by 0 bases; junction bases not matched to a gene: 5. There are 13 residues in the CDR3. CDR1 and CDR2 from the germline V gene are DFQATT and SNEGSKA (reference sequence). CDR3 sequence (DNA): TGCAGTGCGCACACTAGCGACTCCTACGAGCAGTACTTC. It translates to CSAHTSDSYEQYF.

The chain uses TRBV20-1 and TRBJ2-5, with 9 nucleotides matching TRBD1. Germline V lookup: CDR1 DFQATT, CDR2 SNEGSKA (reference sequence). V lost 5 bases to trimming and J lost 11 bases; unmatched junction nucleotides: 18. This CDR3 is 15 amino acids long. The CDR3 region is CSAPLRDRALGEQYF. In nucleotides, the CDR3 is TGCAGTGCTCCCCTCCGGGACAGGGCCTTGGGGGAGCAGTACTTC.

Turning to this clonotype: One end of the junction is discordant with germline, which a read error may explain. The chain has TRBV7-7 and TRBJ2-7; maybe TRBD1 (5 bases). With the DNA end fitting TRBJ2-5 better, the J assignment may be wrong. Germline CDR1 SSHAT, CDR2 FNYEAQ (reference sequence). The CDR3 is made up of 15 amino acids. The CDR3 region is CASSLAPQGWETQYF. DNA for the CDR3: TGTGCTAGCAGCTTAGCCCCCCAGGGTTGGGAGACCCAGTACTTC.

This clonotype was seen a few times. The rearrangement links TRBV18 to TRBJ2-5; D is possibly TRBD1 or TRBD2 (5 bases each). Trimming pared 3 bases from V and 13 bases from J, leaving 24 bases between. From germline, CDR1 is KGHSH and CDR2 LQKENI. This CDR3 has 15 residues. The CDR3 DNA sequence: TGTGCCAGCTCACCCCTGATTTCCCGGGACCTCCAGCTGTACTTC. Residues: CASSPLISRDLQLYF.

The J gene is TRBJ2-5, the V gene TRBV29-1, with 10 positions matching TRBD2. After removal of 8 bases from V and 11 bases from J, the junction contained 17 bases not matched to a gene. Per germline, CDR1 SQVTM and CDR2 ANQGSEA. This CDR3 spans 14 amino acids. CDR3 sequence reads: CSPRLAGVLNEQYF. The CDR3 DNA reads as TGCAGCCCAAGGCTAGCGGGAGTATTGAATGAGCAGTACTTC.

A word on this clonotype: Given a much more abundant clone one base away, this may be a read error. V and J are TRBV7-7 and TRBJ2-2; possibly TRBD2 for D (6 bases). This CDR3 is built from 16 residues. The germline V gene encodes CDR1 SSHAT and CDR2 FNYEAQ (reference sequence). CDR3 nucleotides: TGTGCTAGCAGCTTAAGCTCGGCGGGGAGCACCGGGGAGCTGTTTTTT. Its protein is CASSLSSAGSTGELFF.

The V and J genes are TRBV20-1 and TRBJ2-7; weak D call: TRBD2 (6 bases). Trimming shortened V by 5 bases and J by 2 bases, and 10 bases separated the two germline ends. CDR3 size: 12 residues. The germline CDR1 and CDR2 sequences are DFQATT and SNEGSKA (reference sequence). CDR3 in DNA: TGCAGTGCTTTGGCGGGACCCTACGAGCAGTACTTC. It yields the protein CSALAGPYEQYF.

CDR3: CASSQTPGTGGTDTQYF. The CDR3 nucleotides are TGCGCCAGCAGCCAAACCCCCGGGACAGGGGGCACAGATACGCAGTATTTT. This chain joins TRBV4-3 and TRBJ2-3; 10 positions agree with TRBD1. V trimming: 2 bases; J trimming: 1 base; junction bases outside the gene matches: 6. CDR1 LGHNA and CDR2 YSLEER come from the germline V gene. The CDR3 is made up of 17 amino acids.